This T cell receptor (beta chain) derives from a study of blood T cells in healthy people across ages. As for this clonotype: What it binds is unknown.

The study's findings and limits: Naive T cell percentage showed a strong correlation with the diversity of TCR beta.

Combining a sample-barcoded 5' primer with a J-beta primer mix, a second PCR ran for about 6 to 11 cycles. There were at least 3 million CDR3-containing paired-end reads obtained from each sample. TCRdb re-derived calls from the 5' RACE reads in MiXCR, one entry per CDR3 protein. The repertoire holds approximately 800,000 distinct CDR3 sequences, around 62% seen once, with around a quarter in the top ten. Trimming removed 6 bases from V and 1 base from J, with 11 bases in between. The CDR3 runs 14 residues. Per germline, CDR1 MNHEY and CDR2 SVGEGT. The receptor was derived from a man between 25 and 39 years old in good health. The source material was blood. The genes are TRBV6-2 or TRBV6-3 and TRBJ2-3, with no clear D. The CDR3, as DNA: TGTGCCAGCAGGGATCCAGCTCGCACAGATACGCAGTATTTT. This encodes CASRDPARTDTQYF.